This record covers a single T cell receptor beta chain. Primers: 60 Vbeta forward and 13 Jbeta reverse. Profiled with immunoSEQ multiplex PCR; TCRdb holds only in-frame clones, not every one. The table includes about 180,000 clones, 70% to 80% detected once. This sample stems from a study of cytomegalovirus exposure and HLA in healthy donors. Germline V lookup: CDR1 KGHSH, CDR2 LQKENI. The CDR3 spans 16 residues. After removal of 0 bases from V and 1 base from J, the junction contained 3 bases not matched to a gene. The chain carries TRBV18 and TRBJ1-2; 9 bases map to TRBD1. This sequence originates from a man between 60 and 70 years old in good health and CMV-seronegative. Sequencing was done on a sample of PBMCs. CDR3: CASSPPTTGGNYGYTF. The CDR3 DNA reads TGTGCCAGCTCACCACCTACGACAGGGGGTAACTATGGCTACACCTTC.